The 5 T cell receptor beta chains listed next were all sequenced from one sample in a study of blood T cell repertoires in COVID-19. The data were produced by immunoSEQ multiplex PCR, yet TCRdb's version contains in-frame clones alone and is incomplete. The sample carries tens of thousands of clones, about nine tenths recorded once. The material sequenced was peripheral blood. The receptors were sampled from a man older than 75 in a cohort sampled during active COVID-19.

The V call is TRBV7-2, the J call TRBJ2-5, with 10 bases lining up with TRBD2. From germline, CDR1 is SGHTA and CDR2 FQGNSA. The CDR3 sequence is 12 residues long. J lost 9 bases, V lost 5 bases, and 3 bases had no gene match. CDR3 loop: CASSPSGGAQYF. In nucleotides, the CDR3 is TGTGCCAGCAGCCCAAGCGGGGGGGCCCAGTACTTC.

This clone was counted between two and nine times. V gene TRBV5-1 combines with J gene TRBJ1-1; 11 nucleotides agree with TRBD1. V was pared by 6 bases and J by 2 bases, with 6 bases of the junction left unmatched. Germline-derived CDR1 and CDR2 are SGHRS and YFSETQ. This CDR3 comprises 15 residues. Here the CDR3 DNA reads TGCGCCAGCATAACCGGGACAGGGGGAAACACTGAAGCTTTCTTT. It translates to CASITGTGGNTEAFF.

This chain connects TRBV4-2 to TRBJ2-5, with D possibly being TRBD1 (6 bases). Trimming pared 2 bases from V and 4 bases from J, leaving 17 bases between. The CDR3 totals 16 residues. From germline, CDR1 is LGHNA and CDR2 YNFKEQ. The CDR3 DNA reads TGTGCCAGCAGCCAACACACCGTACAGGGTACAGAGACCCAGTACTTC. This codes for CASSQHTVQGTETQYF.

The genes are TRBV5-6 and TRBJ1-1; the match to TRBD1 covers 8 bases. V lost 2 bases and J lost 1; bases outside the gene matches: 4. The CDR3 is 15 residues long. Germline values: CDR1 SGHDT, CDR2 YYEEEE. CDR3 in amino acids: CASSFGQGRNTEAFF. Here the CDR3 DNA reads TGTGCCAGCAGCTTTGGACAGGGCCGGAACACTGAAGCTTTCTTT.

The J gene is TRBJ2-7, the V gene TRBV6-5; D might be TRBD2 (5 bases). Germline CDR1 and CDR2: MNHEY and SVGAGI. This CDR3 comprises 14 residues. With 9 bases removed from V and 7 bases from J, the gap between germline ends came to 22 bases. As DNA, the CDR3 is TGTGCCAGTAGACTGACATTCCTCTCGGGAGAGCAGTACGTC. Translating it yields CASRLTFLSGEQYV.